The 27 T cell receptor beta chains presented below share a single source sample, sequenced in a study of T cells in Graves' hyperthyroidism and ophthalmopathy. Authors of the study amplified TCR beta CDR3 regions from RNA transcripts. A first-round RT-PCR of the TCR CDR3 used the HTBI primer set. TCRdb re-called the multiplex PCR reads through MiXCR, storing one row per CDR3 protein. The table includes about 610,000 distinct CDR3 sequences, approximately 15% detected once. The specimen sequenced was blood. These receptors all come from a woman in her thirties or forties with Graves' ophthalmopathy.

This clonotype was seen repeatedly, ten times or more. V is TRBV27 and J is TRBJ2-1; D is ambiguous. The length of the CDR3 is 13 residues. V lost 2 bases to trimming and J lost 4 bases, with 6 bases between them. CDR1 MNHEY and CDR2 SMNVEV come from the germline V gene (reference sequence). CDR3 DNA sequence: TGTGCCAGCAGTTTAACTATATACAATGAGCAGTTCTTC. Protein product: CASSLTIYNEQFF.

This clonotype was counted ten times or more. V usage is TRBV28 and J usage is TRBJ2-7, with 15 bases identical to TRBD2. The V segment lost 1 base and the J segment 12 bases; nucleotides outside the gene matches: 10. Germline CDR1 reads MDHEN; CDR2 reads SYDVKM. The CDR3 consists of 16 residues. CDR3 in DNA: TGTGCCAGCAGTTTATTCGGGGGACTAGCGGGAGGTGGAAGGTACTTC. This encodes CASSLFGGLAGGGRYF.

J is TRBJ1-1 and V is TRBV10-3, with D possibly TRBD1 on 5 matching bases. Germline CDR1 is ENHRY and CDR2 is SYGVKD. V was pared by 0 bases and J by 4 bases, with 12 bases between. This CDR3 contains 15 residues. This CDR3 is CAISESGGGVTEAFF. For the CDR3, the DNA is TGTGCCATCAGTGAGTCCGGGGGAGGGGTCACTGAAGCTTTCTTT.

This clonotype was found many times. The chain has TRBV20-1 and TRBJ2-7; possibly TRBD1 for D (5 bases). The V gene lost 0 bases and the J gene lost 1 base, with 13 bases spanning the gap. Germline CDR1 DFQATT, CDR2 SNEGSKA (reference sequence). The CDR3 has 15 residues. For the CDR3, the DNA is TGCAGTGCTAGAGATTTCCGGACACCTTCCTACGAGCAGTACTTC. It specifies CSARDFRTPSYEQYF.

This clonotype was observed a few times. The CDR3 here is CSVDNRVDTEAFF. The CDR3 DNA reads as TGCAGCGTTGATAACAGGGTAGACACTGAAGCTTTCTTT. J is TRBJ1-1 and V is TRBV29-1; D may be TRBD1 (6 bases). V lost 3 bases, J lost 3 bases, and 11 bases lay in between. This CDR3 is 13 amino acids long. Germline values: CDR1 SQVTM, CDR2 ANQGSEA. Drawing the rest from reference TRBV29-1 and TRBJ1-1, the complete variable domain is SAVISQKPSRDICQRGTSLTIQCQVDSQVTMMFWYRQQPGQSLTLIATANQGSEATYESGFVIDKFPISRPNLTFSTLTVSNMSPEDSSIYLCSVDNRVDTEAFFGQGTRLTVV.

Many counts were recorded for this clonotype. The CDR3 does not close with the conserved phenylalanine or tryptophan, likely indicating a read error. This chain connects TRBV27 to TRBJ2-7; unclear D gene. Trimming cost V 5 bases and J 3 bases, with 17 bases left between them. There are 15 residues in the CDR3. The germline gives CDR1 MNHEY, CDR2 SMNVEV (reference sequence). CDR3: CASSPAASGFYEQYL. Written as DNA, the CDR3 is TGTGCCAGCAGTCCCGCGGCCTCAGGTTTCTACGAGCAGTACCTC.

This clonotype has a handful of counts. V is TRBV20-1 and J is TRBJ2-7, with 9 bases identical to TRBD2. This CDR3 has 15 amino acids. V lost 0 bases and J lost 2; bases outside the gene matches: 5. The germline CDR1 and CDR2 sequences are DFQATT and SNEGSKA (reference sequence). The CDR3: CSARDGGRATYEQYF. Written as DNA, the CDR3 is TGCAGTGCTAGAGATGGCGGGAGGGCAACCTACGAGCAGTACTTC.

This clonotype has ten or more counts. The V call is TRBV6-5, the J call TRBJ1-5; 7 bases are a match to TRBD1. The trim removed 3 bases at V and 5 bases at J, leaving 7 bases unmatched. This CDR3 comprises 15 residues. CDR1 is MNHEY and CDR2 is SVGAGI in the germline V gene. The CDR3 region is CASSYFDRVDQPQHF. DNA for the CDR3: TGTGCCAGCAGTTATTTTGACAGGGTGGATCAGCCCCAGCATTTT.

This clonotype was detected ten times or more. This chain links TRBV20-1 with TRBJ2-2, with D hard to call. Trimming shortened V by 5 bases and J by 0 bases, and 7 bases separated the two germline ends. The CDR3 consists of 13 residues. From germline, CDR1 is DFQATT and CDR2 SNEGSKA (reference sequence). DNA of the CDR3: TGCAGTGCTGGGCTAGCGAACACCGGGGAGCTGTTTTTT. It codes for CSAGLANTGELFF.

This clonotype showed up many times. The rearrangement links TRBV10-3 to TRBJ1-2; 8 nucleotides match TRBD1. Germline trimming cut 2 bases from V and 1 base from J; bases unmatched to any gene: 6. Germline assignment: CDR1 ENHRY and CDR2 SYGVKD. CDR3 length: 16 amino acids. In DNA form, the CDR3 reads TGTGCCATCAGTGAGAGTCAGGGGGCCCTTAACTATGGCTACACCTTC. Protein product: CAISESQGALNYGYTF.

This clonotype was picked up many times. This sequence joins TRBV7-9 and TRBJ1-2, with D perhaps TRBD1 (5 bases). Trimming cost V 5 bases and J 5 bases, with 15 bases left between them. The CDR3 covers 14 residues. Germline assignment: CDR1 SEHNR and CDR2 FQNEAQ (reference sequence). The CDR3 loop is CASSKEGTEYGYTF. CDR3 bases: TGTGCCAGCAGCAAAGAAGGGACTGAATATGGCTACACCTTC. The entire variable domain, with the rest obtained from reference TRBV7-9 and TRBJ1-2, is as follows: DTGVSQNPRHKITKRGQNVTFRCDPISEHNRLYWYRQTLGQGPEFLTYFQNEAQLEKSRLLSDRFSAERPKGSFSTLEIQRTEQGDSAMYLCASSKEGTEYGYTFGSGTRLTVV.

This chain links TRBV4-1 with TRBJ2-6; 8 nucleotides align to TRBD2. CDR1 is MGHRA and CDR2 is YSYEKL in the germline V gene. CDR3 length: 19 residues. Trimming at V came to 3 bases and at J to 0 bases, leaving 10 bases not matched to a gene. The CDR3 here is CASSQGPAGARSGANVLTF. The CDR3 region has the DNA TGCGCCAGCAGCCAGGGACCAGCGGGGGCACGCTCTGGGGCCAACGTCCTGACTTTC.

This clonotype was detected ten times or more. The V call is TRBV28, the J call TRBJ2-4; D possibly corresponds to TRBD1 (6 bases). The germline V gene has CDR1 MDHEN and CDR2 SYDVKM. CDR3 size: 11 residues. Trimming left V 6 bases short and J 9 bases short, with 9 bases between. This chain's CDR3 is CASRQGRIQYF. The CDR3 DNA reads TGTGCCAGCAGACAGGGACGCATTCAGTACTTC.

The CDR3, as DNA: TGTGCCAGCAGCCAAGATTATCCGGGAGGAAACACTGAAGCTTTCTTT. Protein sequence: CASSQDYPGGNTEAFF. V is TRBV3-1 and J is TRBJ1-1; D ambiguous. Trimming shortened V by 0 bases and J by 2 bases, and 13 bases separated the two germline ends. The CDR3 is 16 amino acids. Germline CDR1 LGHDT, CDR2 YNNKEL (reference sequence).

The rearrangement links TRBV28 to TRBJ1-5; a possible D gene is TRBD1 (6 bases). The CDR3 loop spans 21 amino acids. The germline V gene encodes CDR1 MDHEN and CDR2 SYDVKM. The V end lost 6 bases, the J end lost 5 bases, and 35 bases lay between the germline ends. As DNA, the CDR3 is TGTGCCAGCAGCCTTTTGGATGGGGACGAGTCCAAAACATACAGGGATCAGCCCCAGCATTTT. Its translation is CASSLLDGDESKTYRDQPQHF.

There are many counts of this clonotype. The V and J genes are TRBV6-2 or TRBV6-3 and TRBJ2-5; 8 bases fit TRBD2. The CDR3 has 13 amino acids. Germline trimming cut 6 bases from V and 3 bases from J; bases unmatched to any gene: 3. From germline, CDR1 is MNHEY and CDR2 SVGEGT. CDR3 nucleotides: TGTGCCAGCAGCAGCGGGAGCGAAGAGACCCAGTACTTC. This sequence encodes CASSSGSEETQYF.

This clonotype was recorded at least ten times. V gene TRBV28 combines with J gene TRBJ1-2, with D possibly TRBD1 on 5 matching bases. The germline V gene has CDR1 MDHEN and CDR2 SYDVKM. The germline V and J ends were trimmed by 3 bases and 5 bases, with 19 bases remaining between them. The CDR3 has 16 residues. The CDR3, as DNA: TGTGCCAGCAGTTTGGCCCTCGGGGCAATGCGTTATGGCTACACCTTC. Translating gives CASSLALGAMRYGYTF.

There are many counts of this clonotype. The chain couples TRBV28 to TRBJ2-7, with TRBD2 as a possible D gene (6 bases). The germline CDR1 and CDR2 sequences are MDHEN and SYDVKM. Trimming stripped 8 bases from V and 2 bases from J, with 22 bases between. This CDR3 has 16 amino acids. The CDR3 protein is CASPPPGVSAPYEQYF. CDR3 nucleotides: TGTGCCAGCCCCCCCCCGGGAGTCTCAGCCCCCTACGAGCAGTACTTC.

This clonotype was observed a handful of times. This may be a read error: a much more frequent sequence differs by one nucleotide. The chain joins TRBV6-5 to TRBJ1-6; no clear D. The CDR3 consists of 15 residues. V shed 4 bases and J shed 6 bases, with 13 bases lying between them. The germline V gene encodes CDR1 MNHEY and CDR2 SVGAGI. DNA for the CDR3: TGTGCCAGCAGTTTGGTTGACCCGTCTAATTCACCCCTCCACTTT. This encodes CASSLVDPSNSPLHF.

This clonotype was seen at least ten times. This chain uses TRBV6-1 with TRBJ2-7; D might be TRBD1 (6 bases). Germline CDR1 and CDR2: MNHNS and SASEGT. Trimming shortened V by 8 bases and J by 1 base, and 12 bases separated the two germline ends. The CDR3 has 13 residues. The CDR3 protein is CASGAGESYEQYF. The CDR3 nucleotides are TGTGCCAGCGGTGCAGGGGAGTCCTACGAGCAGTACTTC.

This clonotype showed up many times. The genes are TRBV4-1 and TRBJ2-2; TRBD2 might be the D (6 bases). V was clipped by 3 bases and J by 1 base, with 9 bases between them. The CDR3 covers 15 residues. The germline gives CDR1 MGHRA, CDR2 YSYEKL. CDR3 residues: CASSQEEGNTGELFF. CDR3 in DNA: TGCGCCAGCAGCCAGGAGGAGGGGAACACCGGGGAGCTGTTTTTT.

This clonotype was recorded at least ten times. This rearrangement joins TRBV2 to TRBJ2-5; a weak D match, TRBD1 (6 bases). V lost 4 bases and J 7 bases, leaving 13 bases between the germline ends. The CDR3 spans 13 residues. Germline CDR1 and CDR2: SNHLY and FYNNEI. CDR3 DNA: TGTGCCAGCAGTGGTCGCGGCAGGGGGACCCAGTACTTC. Encoded protein: CASSGRGRGTQYF.

This clonotype showed up many times. The V call is TRBV6-2 or TRBV6-3, the J call TRBJ2-5, with no clear D. V lost 6 bases to trimming and J lost 3 bases, with 14 bases between them. Per the germline V gene, CDR1 is MNHEY and CDR2 is SVGEGT. CDR3 length equals 14 residues. CDR3 DNA sequence: TGTGCCAGCAGACCTACGGGTCGGAAAGAGACCCAGTACTTC. Translation gives CASRPTGRKETQYF.

This chain uses TRBV7-9 with TRBJ1-3; perhaps TRBD1 as D (6 bases). This CDR3 is 15 amino acids long. Germline CDR1 and CDR2: SEHNR and FQNEAQ (reference sequence). V was pared by 5 bases and J by 3 bases, with 14 bases between. CDR3 nucleotide sequence: TGTGCCAGCAGCGCCGCCAGGGGCGATGGAAACACCATATATTTT. Translating gives CASSAARGDGNTIYF.

The table lists this clonotype with many counts. The chain employs TRBV20-1 and TRBJ2-7; 8 bases are shared with TRBD2. The CDR3 runs 13 residues. The V gene end was trimmed by 5 bases and the J gene end by 3 bases; junction bases not matched to a gene: 6. Germline-derived CDR1 and CDR2 are DFQATT and SNEGSKA (reference sequence). CDR3 bases: TGCAGTGCTCATCCCGGGACTAGCTACGAGCAGTACTTC. Residues: CSAHPGTSYEQYF.

This clonotype was seen ten or more times. One end of the junction is discordant with germline, which a read error may explain. The rearrangement links TRBV28 to TRBJ2-7; 10 bases agree with TRBD2. There are 17 residues in the CDR3. Germline loops: CDR1 MDHEN, CDR2 SYDVKM. The CDR3 DNA reads as TGTGCCAGCAGTACGCCGGGACTAGCGACGGGGGCCTACCAGCAGTACTTC. It translates to CASSTPGLATGAYQQYF. The full variable domain, its missing parts supplied by reference TRBV28 and TRBJ2-7, is DVKVTQSSRYLVKRTGEKVFLECVQDMDHENMFWYRQDPGLGLRLIYFSYDVKMKEKGDIPEGYSVSREKKERFSLILESASTNQTSMYLCASSTPGLATGAYQQYFGPGTRLTVT.

This clonotype was recorded many times. The chain uses TRBV27 and TRBJ2-7; D not resolved. The CDR3 covers 15 residues. Per the germline V gene, CDR1 is MNHEY and CDR2 is SMNVEV (reference sequence). Deletions cut 3 bases from V and 6 bases from J, with 18 bases between. CDR3 protein: CASSFTSLTYFEQYF. As DNA, the CDR3 is TGTGCCAGCAGTTTTACCTCCCTCACTTATTTCGAGCAGTACTTC.